This section outlines one TCR beta chain sequence together with its context. The antigen is unknown. Sequencing used immunoSEQ multiplex PCR; TCRdb keeps in-frame clones, though not all of them. The sample shows approximately 140,000 clones, 85% to 95% of them seen only once. These data originate in a study of T cell responses to AZD1222 COVID-19 vaccine. Study-wide results and limits: Vaccine-associated CD4 TCRs ranged over spike, dominating at 160-218 and 743-854. Among AZD1222 vaccinees, only six were seropositive at baseline. Spike-specific TCRs gained breadth and depth after people received two AZD1222 doses.

CDR1 is LNHDA, CDR2 SQIVND, per germline (reference sequence). The CDR3 consists of 15 residues. Between the trimmed V and J ends, which lost 9 bases and 0 bases, there was a span of 17 bases. The chain recombines TRBV19 with TRBJ1-1; perhaps TRBD1 as D (6 bases). Here the sequenced sample was peripheral blood, taken on day 0 of MenACWY control vaccination. The receptor comes from an adult in good health. The CDR3 reads CASQPRGQVNTEAFF. The CDR3 DNA sequence: TGTGCCAGCCAGCCTCGGGGGCAGGTGAACACTGAAGCTTTCTTT.